This T cell receptor beta chain was captured in a study of shared clonotypes between healthy human individuals. Study conclusions and caveats: In a few donors, around 5% of naive CD4 clonotypes appeared in common.

Sequencing used immunoSEQ multiplex PCR; TCRdb keeps in-frame clones, though not all of them. Of more than 850,000 clones in the sample, 75% to 80% were seen once. Germline CDR1 and CDR2: SEHNR and FQNEAQ (reference sequence). The length of the CDR3 is 13 residues. The V end lost 3 bases, the J end lost 3 bases, and 7 bases lay between the germline ends. The study enrolled healthy HIV-negative adults without recent acute infections or vaccinations as donors. With respect to this clone: What it binds is unknown.

Sequenced material: memory CD4+ T cells from PBMCs. Subset described: CD45RA-negative fraction. The rearrangement uses TRBV7-9 and TRBJ2-3; D is undetermined. This receptor was taken from a man younger than 35 in good health. Some clones in this sample may be carry-over from other donors' samples. In DNA form, the CDR3 reads TGTGCCAGCAGCTTCCCTTGGACAGATACGCAGTATTTT. This encodes CASSFPWTDTQYF.